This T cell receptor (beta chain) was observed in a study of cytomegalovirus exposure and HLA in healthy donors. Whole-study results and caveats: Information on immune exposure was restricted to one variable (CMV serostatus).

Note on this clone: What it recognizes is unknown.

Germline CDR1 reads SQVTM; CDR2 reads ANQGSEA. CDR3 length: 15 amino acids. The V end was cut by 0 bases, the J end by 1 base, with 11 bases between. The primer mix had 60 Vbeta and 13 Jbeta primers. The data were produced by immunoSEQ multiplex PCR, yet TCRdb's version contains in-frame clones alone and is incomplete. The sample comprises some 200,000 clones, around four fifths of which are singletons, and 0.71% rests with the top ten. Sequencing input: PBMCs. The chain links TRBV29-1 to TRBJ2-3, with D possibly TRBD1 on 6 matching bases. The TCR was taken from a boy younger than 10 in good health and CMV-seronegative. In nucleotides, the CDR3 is TGCAGCGTTGAAGATCCCAGGGGCGGCACAGATACGCAGTATTTT. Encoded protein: CSVEDPRGGTDTQYF.